Detailed here is one TCR beta chain. The record originates from a study of CD8 T cells in Susac syndrome. Reverse transcription of roughly 0.45 to 1 ug RNA used random hexamers. With immunoSEQ multiplex PCR, TCR beta CDR3 was amplified across 54 Vbeta and 13 Jbeta. TCRdb ran MiXCR on the immunoSEQ multiplex PCR reads and lists one entry per CDR3 protein. This repertoire shows about 94,000 distinct CDR3 sequences, roughly 94% found once; its top ten account for more than 0.3%. Susac syndrome patients met recently defined diagnostic criteria for definite or probable disease. Deletions cut 2 bases from V and 2 bases from J, with 9 bases between. The CDR3 sequence is 13 residues long. CDR1 SQVTM and CDR2 ANQGSEA come from the germline V gene.

The material sequenced was CD4+ T cells from PBMCs. The receptor was derived from a human donor with Susac syndrome. The chain couples TRBV29-1 to TRBJ1-1; no definite D call. DNA of the CDR3: TGCAGCGTTGAACCATTGGGAAACACTGAAGCTTTCTTT. Translating gives CSVEPLGNTEAFF.